The entry below gives a single T cell receptor beta chain sequence along with its context. The record originates from a study of blood T cell repertoires in COVID-19. Study as a whole: Whether acute or convalescent, the COVID-19 samples came from the United States, Italy and Spain. Sources were T cells, B-cell-depleted T cells, or PBMCs; the material itself was cDNA or gDNA.

The protocol was immunoSEQ multiplex PCR, while the TCRdb copy is restricted to in-frame clones and leaves out a portion. This sample has about 47,000 clones, with around 83% found just once. The sequence came from a human donor with acute or convalescent COVID-19. The donor label of this sample is uncertain. The sequencing sample was made of peripheral blood.

CDR3: CASSQWDRGYEQYF. CDR3 nucleotide sequence: TGTGCCAGCAGCCAATGGGACAGGGGCTACGAGCAGTACTTC. The gene calls are TRBV16 and TRBJ2-7, with 10 bases fitting TRBD1. Germline V lookup: CDR1 KGHSY, CDR2 FQNENV. This CDR3 has 14 amino acids. After removal of 1 base from V and 3 bases from J, the junction contained 0 bases not matched to a gene.